The 3 T cell receptor beta chains reported below all come from one sample, sequenced in a study of T cell changes during pregnancy in multiple sclerosis. Sequenced by immunoSEQ multiplex PCR; TCRdb stores in-frame clones only, minus some. Of 30,000 to 40,000 clones listed, 90% are singletons. Sequencing used CD4+ T cells from peripheral blood mononuclear cells, obtained in the second trimester of pregnancy. The origin of the receptors is a female donor with multiple sclerosis, enrolled in a pregnancy study.

The V gene is TRBV5-4, the J gene TRBJ1-1; the match to TRBD1 covers 8 bases. Unmatched junction bases numbered 4, after V lost 0 bases and J lost 3 bases. This CDR3 spans 15 amino acids. Germline CDR1 is SGHNT and CDR2 is YYREEE (reference sequence). CDR3 in amino acids: CASSLGSGGHTEAFF. The CDR3 nucleotides read TGTGCCAGCAGCTTGGGTTCAGGGGGCCACACTGAAGCTTTCTTT.

The V gene is TRBV4-3, the J gene TRBJ2-2; 7 bases fit TRBD2. Germline CDR1 LGHNA, CDR2 YSLEER. The CDR3 has 18 amino acids. Unmatched junction bases numbered 13, after V lost 0 bases and J lost 6 bases. The CDR3 spells CASSQDPPGGSYAGELFF. The DNA of the CDR3 is TGCGCCAGCAGCCAAGATCCCCCAGGCGGGAGTTACGCCGGGGAGCTGTTTTTT.

The V call is TRBV7-2, the J call TRBJ1-1; no definite D call. V was cut by 1 base and J by 4 bases, with 7 bases left in between. CDR3 length equals 13 residues. Germline loops: CDR1 SGHTA, CDR2 FQGNSA. This CDR3 reads CASSLGEFTEAFF. The CDR3 coding sequence is TGTGCCAGCAGCTTAGGGGAGTTCACTGAAGCTTTCTTT.